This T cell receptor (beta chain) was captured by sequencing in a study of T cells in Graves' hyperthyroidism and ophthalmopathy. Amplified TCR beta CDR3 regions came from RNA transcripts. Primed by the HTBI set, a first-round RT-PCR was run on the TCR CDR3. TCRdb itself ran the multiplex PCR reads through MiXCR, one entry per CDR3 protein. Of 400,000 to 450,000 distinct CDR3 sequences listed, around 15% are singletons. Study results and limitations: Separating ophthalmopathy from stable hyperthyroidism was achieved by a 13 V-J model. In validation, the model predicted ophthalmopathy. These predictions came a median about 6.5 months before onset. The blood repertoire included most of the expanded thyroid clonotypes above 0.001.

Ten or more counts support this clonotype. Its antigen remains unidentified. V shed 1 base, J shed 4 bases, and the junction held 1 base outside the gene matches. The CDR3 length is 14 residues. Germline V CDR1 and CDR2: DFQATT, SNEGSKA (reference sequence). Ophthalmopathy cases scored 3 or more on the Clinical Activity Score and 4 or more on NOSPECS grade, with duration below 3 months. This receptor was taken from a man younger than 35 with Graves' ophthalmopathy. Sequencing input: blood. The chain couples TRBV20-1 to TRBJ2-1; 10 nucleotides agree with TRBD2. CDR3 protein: CSARALAGYNEQFF. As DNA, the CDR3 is TGCAGTGCTAGAGCACTAGCGGGATACAATGAGCAGTTCTTC.